A single TCR beta chain is shown here with its context. The sample originates from a study of tumour-infiltrating T cells in Burkitt lymphoma. Study context: Survival, overall and progression-free, tracked with productive clonality.

The protocol was immunoSEQ multiplex PCR, while the TCRdb copy is restricted to in-frame clones and leaves out a portion. The sample records thousands of clones, 85% to 90% being singletons. The germline CDR1 and CDR2 sequences are MDHEN and SYDVKM. The CDR3 spans 15 residues. The V gene end was trimmed by 5 bases and the J gene end by 6 bases; junction bases not matched to a gene: 6. The TCR was taken from a human donor with Burkitt lymphoma. V gene TRBV28 combines with J gene TRBJ1-5, with 11 bases aligning to TRBD1. The sequencing input was tumor tissue. The CDR3: CASSPGTGGLQPQHF. The CDR3 DNA reads as TGTGCCAGCAGTCCCGGGACAGGGGGTCTTCAGCCCCAGCATTTT.